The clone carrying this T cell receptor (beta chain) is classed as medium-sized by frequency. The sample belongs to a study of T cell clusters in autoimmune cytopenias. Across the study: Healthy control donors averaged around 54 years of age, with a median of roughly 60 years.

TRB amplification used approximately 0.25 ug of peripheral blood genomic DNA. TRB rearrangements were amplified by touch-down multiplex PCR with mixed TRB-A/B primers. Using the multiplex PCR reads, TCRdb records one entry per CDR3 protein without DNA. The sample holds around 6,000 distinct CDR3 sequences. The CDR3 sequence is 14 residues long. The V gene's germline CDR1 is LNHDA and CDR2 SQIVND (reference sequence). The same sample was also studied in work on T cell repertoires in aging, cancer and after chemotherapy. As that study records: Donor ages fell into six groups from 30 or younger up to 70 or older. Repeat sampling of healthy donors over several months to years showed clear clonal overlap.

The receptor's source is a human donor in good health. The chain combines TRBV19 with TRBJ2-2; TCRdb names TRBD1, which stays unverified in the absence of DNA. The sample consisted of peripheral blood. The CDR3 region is CASKQGGSTGELFF.